The source of this T cell receptor beta chain is a study of STAT3 mutations in large granular lymphocyte leukemia. Turning to the study itself: About 38% of treated T-LGLL patients showed hematologic response to immunosuppression.

Regarding this clone: Its antigen is unidentified.

Study observations and caveats: Every T-cell large granular lymphocyte leukemia patient had at least one immunodominant TCR beta clonotype.

Each sample's TCRbeta library yielded on average around 44,000 productive templates. Clones were read by immunoSEQ multiplex PCR, and TCRdb kept only the in-frame ones, dropping some. The profile shows about 15,000 clones, roughly 81% of them singletons. V shed 5 bases, J shed 3 bases, and the junction held 8 bases outside the gene matches. Per germline, CDR1 LNHDA and CDR2 SQIVND (reference sequence). This CDR3 spans 16 amino acids. The sample was peripheral blood mononuclear cells. This TCR derives from a man aged 45 to 65 with T-cell large granular lymphocyte leukemia. Some clones in this sample may be carry-over from other donors' samples. The V and J genes are TRBV19 and TRBJ2-3; 10 bases align to TRBD1. CDR3 nucleotides: TGTGCCAGTAGTGGAAGGGACAGGGGTCTTACAGATACGCAGTATTTT. Translation: CASSGRDRGLTDTQYF. Full variable domain (remainder filled in from reference TRBV19 and TRBJ2-3): DGGITQSPKYLFRKEGQNVTLSCEQNLNHDAMYWYRQDPGQGLRLIYYSQIVNDFQKGDIAEGYSVSREKKESFPLTVTSAQKNPTAFYLCASSGRDRGLTDTQYFGPGTRLTVL.